This TCR beta chain derives from a study of naive and memory T cell subsets. Ligated cDNA underwent four rounds of PCR with nested alpha and beta constant region primers and SP2. Alpha and beta constant region primers primed reverse transcription for blood and skin samples. A single record per CDR3 protein comes from TCRdb applying MiXCR to the UMI-ligation and nested PCR reads. Among roughly 36,000 distinct CDR3 sequences listed, roughly 9.6% were seen once. CDR3 length: 15 residues. Per germline, CDR1 SSHAT and CDR2 FNYEAQ (reference sequence). Overall study results and limits: TCRs were reportedly recovered from both biopsy types, mostly tuberculin test sites.

The treatment: skin biopsy from PPD injection site in Mantoux-positive individual. A UMI-containing oligonucleotide was joined by 3' ligation to the TCR cDNA template. Skin biopsies came from PPD injection sites in Mantoux-positive individuals. Cells were not sorted; total RNA input targeted 1 to 1000 ng. By sample share, this clonotype is medium-sized (0.01 to 0.1%). Its antigen is as yet unknown. A junction boundary mismatches the germline segment, possibly from a read error. Sequenced here: skin, sampled from a tuberculin skin test site. This TCR was sampled from an adult in good health. This chain links TRBV7-7 with TRBJ2-7; D could derive from TRBD1 or TRBD2 (5 bases each). The DNA of the CDR3 is TGTGCTAGCAGCCCGGGACCAAGTGGCTCCTACGAGCAGTACTTC. This encodes CASSPGPSGSYEQYF.